Reported below is one T cell receptor (beta chain). This record comes from a study of blood T cell repertoires in COVID-19. At the level of the study: Whether acute or convalescent, the COVID-19 samples came from the United States, Italy and Spain. PBMCs, B-cell-depleted T cells, or T cells were the source of the cDNA or gDNA that made up the material.

The germline V gene encodes CDR1 SGHNT and CDR2 YENEEA. The CDR3 sequence is 13 residues long. V shed 7 bases, J shed 8 bases, and the junction held 9 bases outside the gene matches. Authors' processing steps: Scientists estimated how many nucleated cells there were by amplifying reference gene primers. This table comes from immunoSEQ multiplex PCR, and its TCRdb copy is limited to in-frame clones, with some not included. For V, J and clone size, that table is used; D and trimming come from the DNA. Altogether 220,000 or so clones are present, approximately 84% being singletons, with the ten largest covering under 2%.

The source is an elderly woman with acute or convalescent COVID-19. Source material: peripheral blood. The chain uses TRBV11-3 and TRBJ1-1; the match to TRBD1 covers 8 bases. The CDR3 reads CASKLDRGGEAFF. The CDR3 DNA reads as TGTGCCAGCAAACTCGACAGGGGCGGGGAAGCTTTCTTT.